This paragraph reports one T cell receptor beta chain. The data belong to a study of blood T cell repertoires in COVID-19. V gave up 0 bases and J gave up 5 bases, with 13 bases separating them. CDR1 is SGHTA, CDR2 FQGNSA, per germline. The CDR3 length is 16 residues. The participants were between roughly 18 and 90 years old and came from 24 US areas. Categorization into cohorts depended on clinical history that participants reported. Recovered status applied to Cohort 3 donors who had two consecutive negative PCRs. It also applied to those with clearance or with symptom resolution. Original analysis: Estimated nucleated cell counts came from reference gene primer amplification. TCRdb keeps only in-frame clones here, not all; method: immunoSEQ multiplex PCR. V and J calls plus clone size are reproduced from that table; the DNA served to infer D and trimming. The sample contains 150,000 to 200,000 clones, around nine tenths of which appear only once.

Source material: PBMCs or T cells enriched from blood (not recorded which). This chain connects TRBV7-2 to TRBJ1-4, with D possibly matching TRBD1 (5 bases). The TCR comes from a woman aged 50 to 65 who had recovered from COVID-19. CDR3 protein: CASSLAVGRANEKLFF. CDR3 nucleotide sequence: TGTGCCAGCAGCTTAGCAGTAGGCAGGGCCAATGAAAAACTGTTTTTT.